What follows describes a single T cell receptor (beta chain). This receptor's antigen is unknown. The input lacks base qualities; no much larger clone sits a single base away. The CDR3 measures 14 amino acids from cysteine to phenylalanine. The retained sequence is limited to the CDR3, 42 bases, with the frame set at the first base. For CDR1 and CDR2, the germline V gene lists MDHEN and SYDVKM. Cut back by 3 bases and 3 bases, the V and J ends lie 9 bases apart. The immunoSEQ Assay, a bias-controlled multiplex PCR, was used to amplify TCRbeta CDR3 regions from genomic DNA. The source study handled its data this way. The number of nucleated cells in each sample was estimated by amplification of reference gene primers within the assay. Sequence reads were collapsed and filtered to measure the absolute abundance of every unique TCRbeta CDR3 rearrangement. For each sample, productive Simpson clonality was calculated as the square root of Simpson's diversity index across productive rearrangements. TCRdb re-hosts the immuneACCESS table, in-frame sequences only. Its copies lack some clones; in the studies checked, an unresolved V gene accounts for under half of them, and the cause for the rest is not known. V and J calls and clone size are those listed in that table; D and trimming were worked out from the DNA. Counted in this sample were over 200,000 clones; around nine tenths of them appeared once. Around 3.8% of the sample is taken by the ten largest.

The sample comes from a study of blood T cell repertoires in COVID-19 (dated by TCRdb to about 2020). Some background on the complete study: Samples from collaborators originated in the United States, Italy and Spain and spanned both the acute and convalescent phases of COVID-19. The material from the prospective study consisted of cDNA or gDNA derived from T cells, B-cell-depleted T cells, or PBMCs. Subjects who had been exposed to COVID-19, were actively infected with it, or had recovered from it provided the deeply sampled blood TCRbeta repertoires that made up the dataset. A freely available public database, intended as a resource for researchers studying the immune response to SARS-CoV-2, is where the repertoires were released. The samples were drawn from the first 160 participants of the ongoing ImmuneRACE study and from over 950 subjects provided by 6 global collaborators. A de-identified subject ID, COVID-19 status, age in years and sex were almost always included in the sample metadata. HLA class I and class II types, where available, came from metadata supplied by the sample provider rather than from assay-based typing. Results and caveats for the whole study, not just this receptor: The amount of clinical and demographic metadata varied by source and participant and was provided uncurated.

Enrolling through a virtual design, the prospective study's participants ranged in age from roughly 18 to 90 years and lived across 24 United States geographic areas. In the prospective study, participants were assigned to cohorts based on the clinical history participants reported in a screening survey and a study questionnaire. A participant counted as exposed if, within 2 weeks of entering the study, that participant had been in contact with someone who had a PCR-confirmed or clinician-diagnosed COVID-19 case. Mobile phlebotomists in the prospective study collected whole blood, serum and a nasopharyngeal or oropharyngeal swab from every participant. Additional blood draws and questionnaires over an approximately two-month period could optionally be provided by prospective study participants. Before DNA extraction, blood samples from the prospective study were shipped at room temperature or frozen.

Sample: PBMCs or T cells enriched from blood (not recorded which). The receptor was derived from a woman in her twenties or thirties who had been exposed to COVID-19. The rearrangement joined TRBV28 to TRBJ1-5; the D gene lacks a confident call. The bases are TGTGCCAGCAGTTTGAGCGGGATCAATCAGCCCCAGCATTTT. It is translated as CASSLSGINQPQHF.